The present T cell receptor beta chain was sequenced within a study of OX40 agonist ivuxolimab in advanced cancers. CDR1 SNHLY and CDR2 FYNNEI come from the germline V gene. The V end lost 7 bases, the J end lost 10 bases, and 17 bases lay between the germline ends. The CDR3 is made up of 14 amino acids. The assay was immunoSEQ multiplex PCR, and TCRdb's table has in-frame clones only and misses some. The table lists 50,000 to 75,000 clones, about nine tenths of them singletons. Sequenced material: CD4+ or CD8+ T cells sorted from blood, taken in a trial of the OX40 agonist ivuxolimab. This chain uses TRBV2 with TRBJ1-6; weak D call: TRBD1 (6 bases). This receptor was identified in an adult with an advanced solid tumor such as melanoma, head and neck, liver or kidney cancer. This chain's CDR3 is CASKPTGIRSPLHF. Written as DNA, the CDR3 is TGTGCCAGCAAACCCACAGGGATAAGGTCACCCCTCCACTTT.